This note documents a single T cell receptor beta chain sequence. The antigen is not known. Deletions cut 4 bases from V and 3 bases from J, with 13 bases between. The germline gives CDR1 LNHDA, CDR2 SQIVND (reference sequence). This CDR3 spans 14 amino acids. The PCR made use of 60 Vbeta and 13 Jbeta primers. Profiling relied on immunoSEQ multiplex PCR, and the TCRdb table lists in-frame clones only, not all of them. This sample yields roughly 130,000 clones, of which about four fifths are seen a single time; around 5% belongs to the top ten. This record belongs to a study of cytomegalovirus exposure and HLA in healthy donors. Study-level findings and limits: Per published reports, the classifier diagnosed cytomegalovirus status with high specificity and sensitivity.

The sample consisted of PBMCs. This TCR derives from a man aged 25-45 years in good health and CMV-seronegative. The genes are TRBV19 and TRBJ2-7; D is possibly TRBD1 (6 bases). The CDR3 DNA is TGTGCCAGTAGTAACCGGGACAACATCTACGAGCAGTACTTC. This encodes CASSNRDNIYEQYF.